This T cell receptor (beta chain) was documented in a study of shared clonotypes between healthy human individuals. Study summary: Donors had three CD4 naive, three CD4 memory, two CD8 naive and one CD8 memory plate apiece.

To note about this clone: The antigen remains undetermined.

Assay used: immunoSEQ multiplex PCR; TCRdb lists only in-frame clones, some missing. The data contain some 2,000,000 clones, about 95% of them seen just once; the ten biggest clones take up 0.9% to 1.4%. CD8 cells regarded as naive lacked CD45RO, were positively chosen for CCR7, and omitted terminally differentiated effector memory CD45RA+ cells. Only Caucasian adults living in Nashville, Tennessee made up the donor group. Study-wide results and caveats: Sequencing depth was expected to influence donor clonotype sharing.

Deletions cut 4 bases from V and 2 bases from J, with 10 bases between. CDR3 size: 14 residues. The germline V gene encodes CDR1 PRHDT and CDR2 FYEKMQ (reference sequence). The sequence came from a man aged 18 to 35 in good health. The rearrangement uses TRBV13 and TRBJ2-3, with D perhaps matching TRBD1 (5 bases). Sequencing input: naive CD8+ T cells sorted from blood. The CDR3 sequence is CASSSKTDTDTQYF. DNA for the CDR3: TGTGCCAGCAGCTCTAAGACAGACACAGATACGCAGTATTTT.